This TCR beta chain derives from a study of T cells in Graves' hyperthyroidism and ophthalmopathy. Study details: Peripheral blood specimens were obtained at initial diagnosis, prior to any treatment.

Study results and limitations: The authors' 13 V-J model separated ophthalmopathy from stable hyperthyroidism.

The source material, RNA transcripts, was used to amplify TCR beta CDR3 regions. The HTBI primer set was used in a first-round RT-PCR of the TCR CDR3. Using its own MiXCR run on the multiplex PCR reads, TCRdb lists one record per CDR3 protein. This sample has 550,000 to 600,000 distinct CDR3 sequences; roughly a sixth occur once, and the top ten carry 18%. Germline trimming cut 3 bases from V and 8 bases from J; bases unmatched to any gene: 5. Germline CDR1 reads LNHDA; CDR2 reads SQIVND (reference sequence). The CDR3 sequence is 14 residues long. The sample holds a few counts of this clonotype. Its specificity is not known. Diagnoses were established using clinical symptoms, serum thyroxine and TRAb, thyroid ultrasound and orbital computed tomography. Over 9 ml of fresh peripheral blood supplied the PBMCs.

Sequencing was done on a sample of blood. The chain joins TRBV19 to TRBJ2-1; 9 bases align to TRBD2. This sequence originates from a woman aged 18-35 years with Graves' hyperthyroidism. The CDR3 coding sequence is TGTGCCAGTAGTATTTTCACTAGCGGGCATGAGCAGTTCTTC. Amino acids: CASSIFTSGHEQFF.